This T cell receptor (beta chain) was sequenced in a study of T cell responses to AZD1222 COVID-19 vaccine. General study points: In a largely white British group with more females than males, clonal diversity was possibly underestimated. Reportedly, nearly half the spike-specific TCRs target unmutated variant regions. At baseline, just six AZD1222 recipients tested seropositive.

V lost 7 bases and J lost 5; bases outside the gene matches: 10. The CDR3 extends over 14 amino acids. Germline loops: CDR1 SQVTM, CDR2 ANQGSEA. The protocol was immunoSEQ multiplex PCR, while the TCRdb copy is restricted to in-frame clones and leaves out a portion. The data contain 100,000 to 150,000 clones, around 90% of them singletons. In regard to this clone: Its target is unknown.

The V call is TRBV29-1, the J call TRBJ1-5; TRBD1 aligns across 8 bases. This sample comprised peripheral blood, obtained on day 0 of AZD1222 vaccination. The sequence came from an adult in good health. In nucleotides, the CDR3 is TGCAGCGCCGCGTCGGGGACAGGTTATCAGCCCCAGCATTTT. Its translation: CSAASGTGYQPQHF.